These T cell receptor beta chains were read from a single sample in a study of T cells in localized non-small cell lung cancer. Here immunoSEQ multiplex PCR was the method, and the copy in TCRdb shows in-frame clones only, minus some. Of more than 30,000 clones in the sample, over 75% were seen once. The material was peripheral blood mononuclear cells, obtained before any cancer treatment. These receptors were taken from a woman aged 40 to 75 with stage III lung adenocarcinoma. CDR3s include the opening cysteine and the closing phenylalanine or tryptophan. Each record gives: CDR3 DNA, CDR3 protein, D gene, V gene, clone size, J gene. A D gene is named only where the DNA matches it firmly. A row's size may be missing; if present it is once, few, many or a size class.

CDR3nt: TGTGCCAGCAGCTTAGCAGCGACAGGGGGCAGTGGAAACACCATATATTTT
CDR3aa: CASSLAATGGSGNTIYF
d_gene: TRBD1
v_gene: TRBV7-2
abundance: once
j_gene: TRBJ1-3

CDR3nt: TGTGCCAGCAGCCCCTACCCCGGGGCAGAATATGGCTACACCTTC
CDR3aa: CASSPYPGAEYGYTF
d_gene: -
v_gene: TRBV9
abundance: -
j_gene: TRBJ1-2

CDR3nt: TGCGCCAGCAGCTGGGGGGCCCGGGTGAACACTGAAGCTTTCTTT
CDR3aa: CASSWGARVNTEAFF
d_gene: -
v_gene: TRBV5-1
abundance: -
j_gene: TRBJ1-1

CDR3nt: TGTGCCAGCAGTGAGAGAACCGGGACCGCCCGAATTGAGCAGTTCTTC
CDR3aa: CASSERTGTARIEQFF
d_gene: -
v_gene: TRBV25-1
abundance: -
j_gene: TRBJ2-1

CDR3nt: TGTGCCAGCAGCGCCCCTAAGGCCATCCCGTACAATGAGCAGTTCTTC
CDR3aa: CASSAPKAIPYNEQFF
d_gene: -
v_gene: TRBV7-9
abundance: -
j_gene: TRBJ2-1

CDR3nt: TGTGCCAGCAGTCTCACTTTTAGCGGGCCCACAGATACGCAGTATTTT
CDR3aa: CASSLTFSGPTDTQYF
d_gene: TRBD2
v_gene: TRBV7-7
abundance: -
j_gene: TRBJ2-3

CDR3nt: TGTGCCAGCAGCTTCAGCTCTGGAAACACCATATATTTT
CDR3aa: CASSFSSGNTIYF
d_gene: -
v_gene: TRBV5-6
abundance: few
j_gene: TRBJ1-3

CDR3nt: TGTGCCAGCAGCTCAGGGAGGGCTCACTATGGCTACACCTTC
CDR3aa: CASSSGRAHYGYTF
d_gene: -
v_gene: TRBV7-9
abundance: -
j_gene: TRBJ1-2

CDR3nt: TGTGCCAGCTCGCCAAACCGACAGGGGCGAGGCTCCTACGAGCAGTACTTC
CDR3aa: CASSPNRQGRGSYEQYF
d_gene: TRBD1
v_gene: TRBV18
abundance: -
j_gene: TRBJ2-7

CDR3nt: TGTGCCAGCAGTTTATTGTTAGGACTAGACCCTTTGAACACCGGGGAGCTGTTTTTT
CDR3aa: CASSLLLGLDPLNTGELFF
d_gene: TRBD2
v_gene: TRBV27
abundance: -
j_gene: TRBJ2-2

CDR3nt: TGTGCCAGCAGCTTATGGCAGGGCGTCTCAGGCAGATCGGCCCAGTACTTC
CDR3aa: CASSLWQGVSGRSAQYF
d_gene: -
v_gene: TRBV7-2
abundance: -
j_gene: TRBJ2-5

CDR3nt: TGTGCCAGCAGCACCATCAACGGGGTAGCTTTCTTT
CDR3aa: CASSTINGVAFF
d_gene: -
v_gene: TRBV11-2
abundance: -
j_gene: TRBJ1-1

CDR3nt: TGTGCCAGCAGCCCGGCTTGGGGGCCAGAGACCCAGTACTTC
CDR3aa: CASSPAWGPETQYF
d_gene: -
v_gene: TRBV2
abundance: -
j_gene: TRBJ2-5

CDR3nt: TGTGCCAGCAGCCAGGGACAGGGGGCTTACGGTCGGGAGACCCAGTACTTC
CDR3aa: CASSQGQGAYGRETQYF
d_gene: TRBD1
v_gene: TRBV4-2
abundance: -
j_gene: TRBJ2-5

CDR3nt: TGCGCCAGCAGCTTGCATACGAATCAGCCCCAGCATTTT
CDR3aa: CASSLHTNQPQHF
d_gene: -
v_gene: TRBV5-1
abundance: -
j_gene: TRBJ1-5

CDR3nt: TGTGCCAGCAGCGTAGCTGGGGTTGGAAATTCACCCCTCCACTTT
CDR3aa: CASSVAGVGNSPLHF
d_gene: -
v_gene: TRBV9
abundance: -
j_gene: TRBJ1-6

CDR3nt: TGTGCCAGCAGCCAAGAGGGCCTGAACACTGAAGCTTTCTTT
CDR3aa: CASSQEGLNTEAFF
d_gene: -
v_gene: TRBV11-3
abundance: few
j_gene: TRBJ1-1

CDR3nt: TGTGCCAGCAGTTACTCGACCGGGATGAACACTGAAGCTTTCTTT
CDR3aa: CASSYSTGMNTEAFF
d_gene: -
v_gene: TRBV6-6
abundance: -
j_gene: TRBJ1-1

CDR3nt: TGCGCCAGCAGTGAGGAGCGGGAGGGGGACATTCAGTACTTC
CDR3aa: CASSEEREGDIQYF
d_gene: TRBD2
v_gene: TRBV10-1
abundance: -
j_gene: TRBJ2-4

CDR3nt: TGTGCCAGCAGTATCCGCTCCTACGAGCAGTACTTC
CDR3aa: CASSIRSYEQYF
d_gene: -
v_gene: TRBV5-4
abundance: -
j_gene: TRBJ2-7

CDR3nt: TGTGCCAGCAGCCCCCGGGGGTCGAACACTGAAGCTTTCTTT
CDR3aa: CASSPRGSNTEAFF
d_gene: -
v_gene: TRBV7-8
abundance: -
j_gene: TRBJ1-1

CDR3nt: TGTGCCAGTAGTAAGATCGGGTCGGCGCCTAATGGCTACACCTTC
CDR3aa: CASSKIGSAPNGYTF
d_gene: -
v_gene: TRBV19
abundance: -
j_gene: TRBJ1-2

CDR3nt: TGTGCCAGCAGTTTACCCGGGACAGCGAACACTGAAGCTTTCTTT
CDR3aa: CASSLPGTANTEAFF
d_gene: TRBD1
v_gene: TRBV28
abundance: -
j_gene: TRBJ1-1